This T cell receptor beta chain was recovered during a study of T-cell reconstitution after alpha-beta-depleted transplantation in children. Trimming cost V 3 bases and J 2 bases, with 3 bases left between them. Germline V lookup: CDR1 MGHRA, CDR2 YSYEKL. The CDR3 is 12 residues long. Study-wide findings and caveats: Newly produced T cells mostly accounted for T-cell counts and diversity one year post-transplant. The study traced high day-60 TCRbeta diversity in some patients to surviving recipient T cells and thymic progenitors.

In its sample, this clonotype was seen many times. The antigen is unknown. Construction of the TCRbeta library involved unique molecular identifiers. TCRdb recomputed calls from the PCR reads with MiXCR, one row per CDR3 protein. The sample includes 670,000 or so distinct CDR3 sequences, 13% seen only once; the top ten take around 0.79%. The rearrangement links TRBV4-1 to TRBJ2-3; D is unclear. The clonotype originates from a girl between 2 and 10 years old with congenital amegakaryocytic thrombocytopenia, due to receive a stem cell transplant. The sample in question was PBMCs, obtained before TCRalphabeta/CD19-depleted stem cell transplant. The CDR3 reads CASSHITDTQYF. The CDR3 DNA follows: TGCGCCAGCAGCCACATCACAGATACGCAGTATTTT.